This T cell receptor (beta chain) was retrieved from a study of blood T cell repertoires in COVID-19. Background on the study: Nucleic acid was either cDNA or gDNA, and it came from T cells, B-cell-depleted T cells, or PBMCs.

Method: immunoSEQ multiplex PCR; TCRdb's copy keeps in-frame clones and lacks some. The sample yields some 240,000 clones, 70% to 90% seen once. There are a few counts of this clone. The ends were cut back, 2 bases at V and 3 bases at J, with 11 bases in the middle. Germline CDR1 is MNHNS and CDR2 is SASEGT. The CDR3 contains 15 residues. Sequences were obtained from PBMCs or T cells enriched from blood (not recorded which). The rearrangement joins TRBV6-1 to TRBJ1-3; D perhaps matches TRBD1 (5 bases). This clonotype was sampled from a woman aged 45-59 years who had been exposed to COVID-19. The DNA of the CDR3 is TGTGCCAGCAGTGAACAGGGTCGCGGTGGAAACACCATATATTTT. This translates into CASSEQGRGGNTIYF.